This T cell receptor (beta chain) was recorded in a study of T-cell memory formation after mild COVID-19. General study findings and limits: Day 15 to 85 contracting clones showed balanced CD4/CD8; later expanders leaned CD4+. The SARS-CoV-2 specificity of second-wave clones reaching peak at day 37 remained unverified.

Germline V gene sequence: CDR1 SGHAT, CDR2 FQNNGV. CDR3 size: 15 residues. V lost 3 bases and J lost 3; bases outside the gene matches: 4. Using constant-segment primers, 5'RACE produced TCR alpha and TCR beta cDNA libraries carrying sample barcodes and UMIs. From the 5' RACE reads, TCRdb called clonotypes with MiXCR, one entry per CDR3 protein. In the table there are 250,000 to 300,000 distinct CDR3 sequences, around 15% of which are singletons. Points on this clonotype: Its antigen is undetermined.

This clonotype was obtained from a man between 18 and 29 years old who had mild COVID-19 (a few samples of this study predate the infection). Cell type and time point are not known. V and J are TRBV11-2 and TRBJ2-5; 10 positions match TRBD1. The material sequenced was PBMCs or a T cell subset sorted from them (not recorded which). The CDR3 sequence: CASSLGQGMEETQYF. CDR3 in DNA: TGTGCCAGCAGCTTGGGACAGGGGATGGAAGAGACCCAGTACTTC.